This record covers a single T cell receptor (beta chain). Its antigen is currently not known. Libraries were prepared through the immunoSEQ multiplex PCR assay. For the multiplex PCR, a mixture combining 60 forward primers for TCR Vbeta segments and 13 reverse primers for TCR Jbeta segments was used. The CDR3 region of rearranged TCR beta genes was amplified from genomic DNA with a multiplex PCR assay. The Illumina HiSeq System was used to sequence the amplified TCR beta libraries as 87-base-pair reads. As for the authors' bioinformatics: A later analysis tallied around 80 million unique TCR beta chains across the approximately 670 repertoires, and approximately 12 million of those chains were shared by two or more donors. A nearest-neighbor algorithm error-corrected the raw reads and collapsed the reads into unique sequences, merging closely related sequences to remove PCR and sequencing errors. Alignment of CDR3 sequences to IMGT reference sequences was used to assign V, D and J gene segments. For a sequence to be retained, a match of at least six nucleotides to both a V gene segment and a J gene segment was required. Rearrangements were called productive when the CDR3 lacked stop codons and stayed in frame with V and J; all others were non-productive. CDR3 was defined by IMGT convention, running from the second conserved V-encoded cysteine to the conserved J-encoded phenylalanine. In an earlier analysis of around 570 of the donors, sequences lacking an unambiguous match to a single V gene segment were excluded. An earlier analysis of fewer than 750 of the donors called V segments functional above 56.7% productive rearrangements and segregating when the between-donor standard deviation exceeded 5%. A statistical classification framework was built to diagnose cytomegalovirus status from the catalog of TCR beta chain sequences. In a later analysis, V and J genes were assigned by comparing TCR nucleotide sequences against IMGT/GENE-DB human TR gene sequences. Using the TCRdist pipeline, a later analysis assigned CDR3 sequences along with most-parsimonious VDJ recombination scenarios. In a later analysis, each TCR beta chain was defined by its CDR3 amino acid sequence together with its V-gene family, and reads lacking a unique V-gene family were excluded. To address suspected cross-contamination and a sequencing artifact, a later analysis removed under 600 highly shared, low-generation-probability nucleotide sequences. For each public chain, a later analysis derived a clonal expansion index from normalized ranks of inferred template counts within each repertoire. Generation probabilities in a later analysis came from a VDJ recombination model fitted to out-of-frame rearrangements, and those results were checked against IGoR. In a later analysis, hypergeometric tests were used to score TCR-TCR, TCR-HLA and TCR-CMV co-occurrence, with a repertoire-size bias correction applied to TCR pairs. To estimate false discovery rates, a later analysis permuted the HLA or CMV assignments 20 times. In a later analysis, co-occurring TCRs were grouped using DBSCAN, and TCRdist sequence similarity was added for clustering within HLA-allele-positive subsets. Repertoires with fewer than 30,000 or more than 120,000 public chains were left out of co-occurrence clustering, as were about five repertoires with anomalous nucleotide sharing. The table was pulled from immuneACCESS by TCRdb, which kept in-frame rearrangements only. Such tables lose some clones; where checked, under half of the loss comes from unresolved V genes, and the rest has no known cause. V and J calls and clone size follow that table, whereas D and trimming were derived from the DNA. The table kept for this sample lists tens of thousands of clones. Approximately 1.6% of the sample goes to the ten largest clones.

The cohort was made up of about 670 healthy bone marrow donors. All cohort members were sampled while nominally healthy, although unrecorded immune exposures were likely present. The donor tested CMV seronegative and was one of the 352 seronegative cohort members. Every donor gave a peripheral blood sample, and the peripheral blood mononuclear cells from that sample were used for TCR beta sequencing. The Qiagen DNeasy Blood Extraction Kit was used to extract genomic DNA from the blood cell samples. These data are taken from a study of cytomegalovirus exposure and HLA in healthy donors (TCRdb year 2017). General notes on the study: In an earlier analysis of 550 to 750 of the donors, 250 to 300 Gb of sequence data and 120 million or so unique TCR beta sequences from some 170 million T cells were reported. About 300 gigabases of sequencing data and around 87 million unique TCR sequences were included in an early release covering about 700 HLA-typed donors. Of the roughly 400 genotyped donors, approximately 80% were placed in the genetic ancestry cluster associated with self-reported Caucasian donors. The study aimed to test whether cataloging public T cell receptors could reveal signatures of past pathogen exposure. The study used immunosequencing to profile the T cell repertoires of about 670 subjects and linked those repertoires to cytomegalovirus serostatus. In addition to the first cohort of 650 to 800 subjects, a separate validation cohort of some 120 different subjects was used. The study combined high-throughput TCR immunosequencing, statistical association of individual TCRs with disease status, and machine learning to predict cytomegalovirus infection status. A later analysis re-examined previously published TCR beta repertoires from hundreds of donors and added high-resolution HLA genotyping to investigate patterns of TCR occurrence. Rather than drawing on any new phenotypic data, the later analysis identified candidate immune exposures from TCR beta sequences and the way those sequences occurred across donors. An earlier analysis of 587 of the donors applied high-throughput TCR beta sequencing to assess whether each TCR beta V gene segment acted as functional or pseudogenic. Donor age, sex, ethnicity and CMV serostatus were collected together with the repertoire data. A later genetic analysis took genome-wide SNP genotypes for about 55% of the 666 donors and used that subset as a discovery cohort. Every discovery cohort repertoire had been produced on one sequencing platform. HLA typing included class I and class II loci at four-digit resolution. The number of donors typed differed by locus, with roughly 620-640 for A, B, C, DRB1 and DQB1, roughly 520 for DQA1, 606 for DPA1, and some 450 for DPB1. Five DR-DQ haplotypes were treated as single units for association and clustering because of strong linkage in the cohort. Among about 400 genotyped donors of the cohort, an average of around 220,000 unique TCR beta nucleotide sequences was sequenced per donor, of which about 18% were non-productive.

The CDR3 covers 14 residues, taking in both the cysteine and the phenylalanine. Left in the record is the CDR3 DNA by itself, 42 bases read in frame from the first base. Germline trimming: 4 bases from V, 4 bases from J; junction bases outside gene matches: 3. Via the germline V gene, CDR1 is MNHNS and CDR2 SASEGT. Points the paper makes about the study in general: Linkage disequilibrium might explain the correlated functional status among segregating V segments, but an unknown experimental factor could not be excluded. A few of the identified cytomegalovirus-associated TCR beta chains were confirmed in vitro to be specific for cytomegalovirus antigens. An association between a missense DCLRE1C variant and V-gene and J-gene trimming of TCR beta chains was found in a later genetic analysis and replicated in an independent cohort. In the study, 150 to 200 TCR beta chains were listed as associated with cytomegalovirus. According to a later analysis, parvovirus B19, influenza, CMV and Epstein-Barr virus appeared linked to several top co-occurrence clusters. According to a later analysis, most CMV-associated TCR beta chains appeared to be HLA-restricted, and the HLA associations seemed to be driven largely by CMV exposure. The earlier analysis of nearly 600 of the donors excluded seventeen rarely observed V segments, including chromosome 9 orphons, because counts were too low. Most TCR sequences were observed very rarely across donors, whereas some public TCRs were present in many individuals. In an earlier analysis of more than 450 of the donors, most TCR beta V segments were observed in productive rearrangements about 87% or about 30% of the time, broadly matching IMGT annotations. A cluster of highly shared sequence variants was judged likely to represent a technical artifact of the sequencing pipeline. According to the authors, the approach could potentially be generalized to other disease states and immunological phenotypes. In a later analysis, the rate of TCR association differed among HLA loci, with DRB1 alleles having the most associated TCRs and HLA-C alleles having the fewest. Because the 87-base-pair reads could not distinguish some IMGT-functional V segments, including TRBV6-2 and TRBV6-3, those segments were excluded. When HLA alleles, especially DR and DQ, strongly co-occurred, attributing TCR associations to individual alleles was difficult. Only TCR beta chains were sequenced in this cohort, and the absence of alpha or paired-chain data limited detectable features. Because HLA typing was missing for some donors at each locus, association tests included only the typed subset. In a later analysis, HLA-associated TCR beta chains showed more clonal expansion and lower generation probabilities than non-associated chains that were equally common. According to a later genetic analysis, donors in an Asian-associated ancestry cluster had fewer N-insertions in productive TCRs than the approximately 630-donor mean. The classifier was reported to diagnose cytomegalovirus status with high specificity and sensitivity in both the original cohort and the validation cohort. A further reported finding was that TCR beta sequences accurately predicted the HLA-A and HLA-B alleles for most subjects in the first cohort. Presence/absence analyses assumed roughly uniform sequencing depth across donors, an assumption that may not hold. Specific HLA alleles were associated with 18,000 or so TCR beta sequences at a false discovery rate of 0.05 in a later analysis. CMV serostatus was the only immune exposure information available for the cohort.

Recombination linked TRBV6-1 to TRBJ1-3; 8 nucleotides in the junction match TRBD1. The specimen was PBMCs. This clonotype was sampled from a woman aged 25-40 years in good health and CMV-seronegative. The CDR3 protein is CASSVTGDGNTIYF. The DNA reads TGTGCCAGCAGTGTGACAGGGGACGGAAACACCATATATTTT.